This TCR beta chain was sequenced for a study of vaccination effects on CD4 cells after COVID-19. Prior to sequencing, the ViraFEST assay stimulated PBMC with viral peptide pools, which expanded the antigen-specific CD4+ T cells. Following culture for around 10 days, CD4+ T cells were isolated. Nucleocapsid antibodies were negative in the vaccine recipients, who had never had SARS-CoV-2 infection. A half-medium replacement with IL-2 medium was carried out on days 3 and 7. This clone has just a few counts. Its specificity is not known. The germline V and J ends were trimmed by 1 base and 4 bases, with 13 bases remaining between them. The V gene's germline CDR1 is GTSNPN and CDR2 SVGIG (reference sequence). This CDR3 spans 14 amino acids. This table comes from immunoSEQ multiplex PCR, and its TCRdb copy is limited to in-frame clones, with some not included. The data show some 22,000 clones, 73% seen once.

Specimen: CD4+ T cells from PBMCs cultured with SARS-CoV-2 spike peptides, collected before COVID-19 vaccination. This clonotype originated in a human donor who received a COVID-19 vaccine. This sequence joins TRBV30 and TRBJ1-2; D is unclear. Here the CDR3 reads CAWSAGVGSYGYTF. CDR3 coding DNA: TGTGCCTGGAGTGCTGGAGTCGGAAGCTATGGCTACACCTTC.